This TCR beta chain was profiled in a study of blood T cell repertoires in COVID-19. Study as a whole: T cells, B-cell-depleted T cells, or PBMCs supplied cDNA or gDNA.

Per the original methods: Amplifying reference gene primers gave estimates of nucleated cell counts. Clones were sequenced by immunoSEQ multiplex PCR, and TCRdb holds only the in-frame ones, with some missing. From that table come the V and J calls and clone size; the DNA was used to work out D and trimming. The top ten hold under 2% of the sample, which has over 300,000 clones, 86% seen once. The germline V and J ends were trimmed by 2 bases and 3 bases, with 8 bases remaining between them. Germline V gene sequence: CDR1 SGHAT, CDR2 FQNNGV. The CDR3 consists of 13 residues. Sequencing input: peripheral blood. The receptor's source is a woman aged 50 to 60 with acute or convalescent COVID-19. V usage is TRBV11-2 and J usage is TRBJ2-7; possibly TRBD2 for D (6 bases). The CDR3 spells CASSLYSGYEQYF. CDR3 nucleotide sequence: TGTGCCAGCAGCTTATATAGCGGCTACGAGCAGTACTTC.